This T cell receptor beta chain was captured in a study of radiotherapy plus CTLA-4 blockade in lung cancer. Profiling relied on immunoSEQ multiplex PCR, and the TCRdb table lists in-frame clones only, not all of them. The table shows approximately 46,000 clones, with approximately 84% occurring only once. The receptor was derived from a human donor with non-small cell lung cancer whose response to radiotherapy plus ipilimumab could not be evaluated. This sample comprised peripheral blood, obtained from a patient treated with radiotherapy plus ipilimumab.

The CDR3 sequence is CASSEAVRRGSNQPQHF. For the CDR3, the DNA is TGTGCCAGCAGTGAAGCCGTTCGTAGGGGTAGCAATCAGCCCCAGCATTTT. The gene calls are TRBV6-1 and TRBJ1-5; tentatively, D is TRBD1 (5 bases). The germline V gene has CDR1 MNHNS and CDR2 SASEGT. CDR3 length: 17 amino acids. The V and J ends lost 0 bases and 0 bases respectively, with 12 bases between them.